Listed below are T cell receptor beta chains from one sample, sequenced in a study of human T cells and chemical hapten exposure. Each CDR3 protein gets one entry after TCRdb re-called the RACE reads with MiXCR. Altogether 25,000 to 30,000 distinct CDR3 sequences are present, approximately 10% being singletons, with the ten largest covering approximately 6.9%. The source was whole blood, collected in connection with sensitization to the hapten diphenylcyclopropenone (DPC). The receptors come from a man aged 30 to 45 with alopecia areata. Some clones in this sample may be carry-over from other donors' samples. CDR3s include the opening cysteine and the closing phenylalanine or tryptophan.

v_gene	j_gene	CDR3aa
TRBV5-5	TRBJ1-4	CASSGGRTNEKLFF
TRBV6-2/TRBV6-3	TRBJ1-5	CASSLASNQPQHF
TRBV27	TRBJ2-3	CASSTPTGPDTQYF
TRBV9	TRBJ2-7	CASSVGDRMYEQYF
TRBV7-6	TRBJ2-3	CASSFSGGAADTQYF
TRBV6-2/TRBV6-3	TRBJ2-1	CASSYSPLAGVYNEQFF
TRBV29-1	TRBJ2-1	CSVEGGSGSSNEQFF
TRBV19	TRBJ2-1	CASSIVEGGSNNEQFF
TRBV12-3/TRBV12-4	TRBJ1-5	CASSPRTRVVGQPQHF
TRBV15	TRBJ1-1	CATSRAPGRREAFF
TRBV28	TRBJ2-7	CASSSRQGTYEQYF
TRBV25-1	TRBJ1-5	CASSRLGRVADQPQHF
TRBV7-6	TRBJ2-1	CASSSTKLLAGGQNNEQFF
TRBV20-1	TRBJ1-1	CSARGTGGWAEAFF
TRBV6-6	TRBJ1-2	CASSSSMGGNYGYTF
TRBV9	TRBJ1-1	CASSVQGSTEAFF
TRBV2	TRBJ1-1	CASRRQGAGTEAFF
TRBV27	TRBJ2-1	CASSLRNEQFF
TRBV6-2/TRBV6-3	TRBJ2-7	CASSPRTGSGEQYF
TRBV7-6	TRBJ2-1	CASSGLASYNEQFF
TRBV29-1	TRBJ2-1	CSVVRLATNNEQFF
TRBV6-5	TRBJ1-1	CASTPGGGKAFF
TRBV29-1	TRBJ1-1	CSVDIQGLNTEAFF
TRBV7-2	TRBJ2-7	CASIAEGGRTSYEQYF
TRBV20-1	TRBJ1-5	CSARDPQGWGPQHF
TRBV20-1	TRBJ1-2	CSAILSGAYIKAGYGYTF
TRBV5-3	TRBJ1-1	CARSLASKVMNTEAFF
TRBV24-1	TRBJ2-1	CATGGQGKSQFF
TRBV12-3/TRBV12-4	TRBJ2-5	CASENSYQETQYF
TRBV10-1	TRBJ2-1	CASSASGTSSYEQFF
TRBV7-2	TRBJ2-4	CASSEFLETNKNIQYF
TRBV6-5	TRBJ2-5	CASSARQGSQGTQYF
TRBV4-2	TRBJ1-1	CASSQEGQGMNTEAFF
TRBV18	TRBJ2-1	CASSPSTIDEQFF
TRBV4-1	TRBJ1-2	CASSQDGAGAWYGYTF
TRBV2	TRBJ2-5	CASSEDSEETQYF
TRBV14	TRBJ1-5	CASSQEGRPFRKHF
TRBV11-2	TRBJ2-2	CASSLVIAPQGRGTGELFF
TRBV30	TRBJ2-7	CAWIPRDRNEGEQYF
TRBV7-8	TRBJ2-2	CASSPLDKGATGELFF
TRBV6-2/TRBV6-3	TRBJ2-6	CASSYSTGGSSGANVLTF
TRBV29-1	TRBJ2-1	CSVPGKRDNEQFF
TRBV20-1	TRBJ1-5	CSARTLGTPTQPQHF
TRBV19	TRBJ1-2	CASSDYGYTF
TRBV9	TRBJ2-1	CASSAGGFDEQFF
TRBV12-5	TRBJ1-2	CASGSRIIYGYTF
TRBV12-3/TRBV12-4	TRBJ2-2	CASQVASELFF
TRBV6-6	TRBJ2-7	CASSYNPGSTYEQYF
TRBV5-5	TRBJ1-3	CASSLKQDTLSGNTIYF
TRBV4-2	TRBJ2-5	CASSLGQGQETQYF
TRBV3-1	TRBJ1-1	CASSQAGSVAEAFF
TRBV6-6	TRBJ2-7	CASSIGRRTSGIQEYF